The 19 T cell receptor beta chains reported below all come from one sample, sequenced in a study of T cell responses to AZD1222 COVID-19 vaccine. Only in-frame clones appear in the TCRdb table, and some are missing; sequencing was by immunoSEQ multiplex PCR. Of 160,000 or so clones listed, about 91% are singletons. The sample here was peripheral blood, taken on day 0 of AZD1222 vaccination. These receptors all stem from an adult in good health.

This chain uses TRBV5-3 with TRBJ2-1, with a tentative D call TRBD2 (5 bases). TRBV5-3 is noted as an ORF with a role that remains uncertain. The V end lost 1 base, the J end lost 0 bases, and 17 bases lay between the germline ends. This CDR3 has 18 residues. As DNA, the CDR3 is TGTGCCAGAAGCTTGTGGGTGCTGCGGGCTGACTCCTACAATGAGCAGTTCTTC. Protein: CARSLWVLRADSYNEQFF.

V gene TRBV24-1 combines with J gene TRBJ2-5; D not resolved. V gave up 0 bases and J gave up 0 bases, with 4 bases separating them. Per germline, CDR1 KGHDR and CDR2 SFDVKD. The CDR3 sequence is 14 residues long. The CDR3: CATSDLRDQETQYF. The CDR3, as DNA: TGTGCCACCAGTGATTTGCGTGACCAAGAGACCCAGTACTTC.

CDR3 nucleotides: TGTGCCAGCAGCTTAGGACAGGGGAACACCGGGGAGCTGTTTTTT. It encodes CASSLGQGNTGELFF. This rearrangement joins TRBV5-4 to TRBJ2-2, with 8 bases aligning to TRBD1. With 2 bases clipped from V and 1 base from J, the junction kept 1 base outside the gene matches. Germline CDR1 and CDR2: SGHNT and YYREEE (reference sequence). The CDR3 extends over 15 amino acids.

The chain uses TRBV11-3 and TRBJ1-2, with TRBD1 matching over 8 bases. Germline lookup yields CDR1 SGHNT and CDR2 YENEEA. V shed 5 bases and J 8 bases; nucleotides not matched to a gene: 7. This CDR3 region has 13 residues. As DNA, the CDR3 is TGTGCCAGCAGCGTGATGGACAGGGAGGGCTACACCTTC. Its protein is CASSVMDREGYTF.

The chain uses TRBV7-2 and TRBJ2-2; 12 bases line up with TRBD2. Germline V CDR1 and CDR2: SGHTA, FQGNSA. After removal of 4 bases from V and 0 bases from J, the junction contained 3 bases not matched to a gene. This CDR3 is built from 17 residues. This CDR3 reads CASSSSSGRANTGELFF. In DNA, the CDR3 is TGTGCCAGCAGCTCGTCTAGCGGGAGGGCGAACACCGGGGAGCTGTTTTTT.

The chain uses TRBV11-2 and TRBJ2-7, with D unresolved. Trimming removed 5 bases at V and 6 bases at J, with 23 bases between. Germline CDR1 is SGHAT and CDR2 is FQNNGV. The CDR3 has 16 residues. CDR3 in amino acids: CASSRARNVYLPEQYF. For the CDR3, the DNA is TGTGCCAGCAGCAGAGCTAGAAACGTATACTTACCCGAGCAGTACTTC.

V usage is TRBV5-6 and J usage is TRBJ2-1; no clear D gene. In germline, CDR1 is SGHDT, CDR2 YYEEEE. V was shortened by 1 base and J by 7 bases, with 21 bases between the two germline ends. The CDR3 covers 17 residues. The CDR3 spells CASSLLSRAPRANEQFF. CDR3 nucleotides: TGTGCCAGCAGCTTGCTCTCCCGGGCCCCCCGGGCAAATGAGCAGTTCTTC.

V gene TRBV3-1 (or the pseudogene TRBV3-2) combines with J gene TRBJ2-7; the D is unclear. Trimming removed 4 bases at V and 2 bases at J, with 15 bases between. The germline gives CDR1 LGHDT, CDR2 YNNKEL (reference sequence). The CDR3 runs to 15 residues. In DNA, the CDR3 is TGTGCCAGCAGCCTTGAGTTCGTTATAACCTACGAGCAGTACTTC. Its translation is CASSLEFVITYEQYF.

This CDR3 reads CASSLRVNFVNEKLFF. The CDR3 nucleotides are TGTGCCAGCAGCTTAAGGGTTAATTTTGTTAATGAAAAACTGTTTTTT. The chain recombines TRBV7-2 with TRBJ1-4; no reliable D call. This CDR3 comprises 16 residues. The V and J ends lost 2 bases and 4 bases respectively, with 14 bases between them. The germline CDR1 and CDR2 sequences are SGHTA and FQGNSA.

The chain recombines TRBV11-3 with TRBJ1-6, with unresolved D. V shed 2 bases and J shed 3 bases, with 2 bases lying between them. This CDR3 is built from 13 residues. CDR1 is SGHNT and CDR2 is YENEEA in the germline V gene. The CDR3 protein is CASSLNYNSPLHF. Written as DNA, the CDR3 is TGTGCCAGCAGCTTAAACTATAATTCACCCCTCCACTTT.

This chain uses TRBV30 with TRBJ2-5; D unresolved. From germline, CDR1 is GTSNPN and CDR2 SVGIG (reference sequence). With 1 base removed from V and 5 bases from J, the gap between germline ends came to 11 bases. The CDR3 sequence is 13 residues long. The CDR3 sequence: CAWSEGYVETQYF. The CDR3 DNA is TGTGCCTGGAGTGAAGGGTACGTGGAGACCCAGTACTTC.

This rearrangement joins TRBV11-2 to TRBJ2-7; 13 bases are a match to TRBD2. The CDR3 spans 15 residues. Germline values: CDR1 SGHAT, CDR2 FQNNGV. V gave up 5 bases and J gave up 7 bases; unmatched junction bases: 8. The CDR3 sequence: CASSPTGTSGMEQYF. Written as DNA, the CDR3 is TGTGCCAGCAGCCCCACCGGGACTAGCGGGATGGAGCAGTACTTC.

The chain is built from TRBV27 and TRBJ2-2; D perhaps matches TRBD2 (5 bases). This CDR3 region has 15 residues. Germline CDR1 MNHEY, CDR2 SMNVEV (reference sequence). V lost 8 bases, J lost 3 bases, and 16 bases lay in between. CDR3 sequence (DNA): TGTGCCAGCCGTTCGTCCGGGGTCTACACCGGGGAGCTGTTTTTT. Translation gives CASRSSGVYTGELFF.

V gene TRBV11-2 combines with J gene TRBJ1-1, with D possibly matching TRBD1 (6 bases). V lost 7 bases, J lost 5 bases, and 14 bases lay in between. The length of the CDR3 is 13 residues. Germline V gene data show CDR1 as SGHAT and CDR2 as FQNNGV. CDR3 residues: CASNNRVGTEAFF. As DNA, the CDR3 is TGTGCCAGCAATAACAGGGTGGGGACTGAAGCTTTCTTT. Full variable domain (outside the CDR3, taken from reference TRBV11-2 and TRBJ1-1): EAGVAQSPRYKIIEKRQSVAFWCNPISGHATLYWYQQILGQGPKLLIQFQNNGVVDDSQLPKDRFSAERLKGVDSTLKIQPAKLEDSAVYLCASNNRVGTEAFFGQGTRLTVV.

The V gene is TRBV5-4, the J gene TRBJ2-1; the match to TRBD2 covers 8 bases. Germline V lookup: CDR1 SGHNT, CDR2 YYREEE (reference sequence). The junction had 11 bases not matched to a gene; V was cut back by 3 bases and J by 3 bases. The CDR3 runs 17 residues. CDR3 residues: CASSSPSAGTSYNEQFF. CDR3 nucleotides: TGTGCCAGCAGCTCCCCTTCAGCCGGGACTAGCTACAATGAGCAGTTCTTC.

The V and J genes are TRBV6-4 and TRBJ2-7, with TRBD2 identical over 8 bases. The J call may be wrong; the DNA end is better matched by TRBJ2-1. The CDR3 has 16 residues. The germline V gene has CDR1 MRHNA and CDR2 SNTAGT. The CDR3 here is CASRENPAGGHNEQFF. DNA for the CDR3: TGTGCCAGCAGAGAAAATCCCGCGGGGGGCCACAATGAGCAGTTCTTC.

The chain is built from TRBV2 and TRBJ1-1, with 7 bases that match TRBD1. CDR3 length: 12 amino acids. Trimming removed 8 bases from V and 6 bases from J; junction bases left unmatched: 6. The germline gives CDR1 SNHLY, CDR2 FYNNEI. The CDR3 DNA follows: TGTGCCAGCCGCGGACAGGTAGCTGAAGCTTTCTTT. Its protein is CASRGQVAEAFF.

V is TRBV28 and J is TRBJ1-4; D unresolved. With 5 bases removed from V and 1 base from J, the gap between germline ends came to 11 bases. The germline V gene encodes CDR1 MDHEN and CDR2 SYDVKM. The CDR3 sequence is 15 residues long. The CDR3 protein is CASSPTGVTNEKLFF. The CDR3 DNA reads TGTGCCAGCAGTCCCACGGGAGTAACTAATGAAAAACTGTTTTTT.

This sequence joins TRBV14 and TRBJ2-1; D uncertain. In germline, CDR1 is SGHDN, CDR2 FVKESK. The CDR3 loop spans 17 amino acids. Trimming stripped 4 bases from V and 0 bases from J, with 16 bases between. The CDR3 coding sequence is TGTGCCAGCAGCCCGACTGGGTTGTGGTACTCCTACAATGAGCAGTTCTTC. Protein product: CASSPTGLWYSYNEQFF.